This T cell receptor beta chain was identified during a study of blood T cell repertoires in COVID-19. CDR3 length: 14 residues. CDR1 and CDR2 (germline): MDHEN, SYDVKM. Trimming at V came to 4 bases and at J to 0 bases, leaving 2 bases not matched to a gene. Measured with immunoSEQ multiplex PCR; TCRdb has only the in-frame clones, and not every one. This table has over 90,000 clones, more than 75% appearing once. The sample comprised peripheral blood. The rearrangement links TRBV28 to TRBJ2-7, with TRBD2 identical over 8 bases. The sequence was collected from a human donor in a cohort sampled during active COVID-19. The DNA of the CDR3 is TGTGCCAGCAGTTCGGGGGGGAGCTCCTACGAGCAGTACTTC. Encoded protein: CASSSGGSSYEQYF.